The T cell receptor (beta chain) under discussion was sequenced for a study of blood T cell repertoires in COVID-19. Study-level background: Both acute and convalescent COVID-19 samples were obtained from the United States, Italy and Spain.

Using immunoSEQ multiplex PCR, the repertoire was profiled, and TCRdb retains in-frame clones only, with some absent. This sample has about 13,000 clones, with around 83% found just once. The length of the CDR3 is 15 residues. Between the trimmed V and J ends, which lost 4 bases and 0 bases, there was a span of 13 bases. CDR1 is LGHNT, CDR2 FRNRAP, per germline. The sequence derives from a man in his forties with active or convalescent COVID-19. The sequencing input was peripheral blood. V usage is TRBV12-5 and J usage is TRBJ2-7; D perhaps matches TRBD1 (6 bases). CDR3 nucleotides: TGTGCTAGTGGTTGGGCTGGGGGCAGCTCCTACGAGCAGTACTTC. Its translation: CASGWAGGSSYEQYF.